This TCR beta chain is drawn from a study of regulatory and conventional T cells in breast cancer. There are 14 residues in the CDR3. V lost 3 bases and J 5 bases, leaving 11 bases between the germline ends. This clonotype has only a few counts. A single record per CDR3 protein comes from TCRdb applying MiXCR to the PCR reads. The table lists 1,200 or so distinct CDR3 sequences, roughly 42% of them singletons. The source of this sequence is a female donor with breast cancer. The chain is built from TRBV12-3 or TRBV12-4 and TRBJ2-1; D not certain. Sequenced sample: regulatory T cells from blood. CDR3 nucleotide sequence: TGTGCCAGCAGTTTGATCCGACGGGACAATGAGCAGTTCTTC. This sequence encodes CASSLIRRDNEQFF.